Listed below are T cell receptor beta chains from one sample, sequenced in a study of OX40 agonist ivuxolimab in advanced cancers. Libraries were prepared by immunoSEQ multiplex PCR; TCRdb keeps only in-frame clonotypes and omits some of them. The table lists tens of thousands of clones, more than 65% of them singletons, with over 4% in the top ten. The sequences come from CD4+ or CD8+ T cells sorted from blood, collected in a trial of the OX40 agonist ivuxolimab. Receptor source: an adult with an advanced solid tumor such as melanoma, head and neck, liver or kidney cancer. CDR3s include the opening cysteine and the closing phenylalanine or tryptophan. The order of the fields is V gene, D gene, J gene, clone size, CDR3 protein, CDR3 DNA. The D gene is left open where the match is weak. The size of a clone is reported for some rows only, either as once, few or many, or as a class for expanded clones.

>TRBV5-4|TRBD1|TRBJ1-3|NA
CASSYTDRDAGNTIYF
TGTGCCAGCAGCTACACCGACAGGGATGCGGGAAACACCATATATTTT
>TRBV5-5|NA|TRBJ2-7|NA
CASSLAEEYEQYF
TGTGCCAGCAGCTTGGCGGAAGAGTACGAGCAGTACTTC
>TRBV7-2|NA|TRBJ1-1|few
CASSPQSREAFF
TGTGCCAGCAGCCCCCAATCCAGGGAAGCTTTCTTT
>TRBV18|TRBD1|TRBJ1-2|NA
CASSPLELTGGTHHGYTF
TGTGCCAGCTCACCCCTTGAGCTTACAGGGGGCACCCATCATGGCTACACCTTC
>TRBV6-1|NA|TRBJ1-1|few
CASSEAGQAEPAFF
TGTGCCAGCAGTGAAGCGGGTCAGGCGGAACCGGCTTTCTTT
>TRBV6-4|NA|TRBJ1-6|NA
CASSDQDRNSPLHF
TGTGCCAGCAGTGACCAGGACAGAAATTCACCCCTCCACTTT
>TRBV13|NA|TRBJ1-2|NA
CASSGGLGYTF
TGTGCCAGCAGTGGGGGCCTTGGCTACACCTTC
>TRBV6-1|TRBD2|TRBJ2-3|NA
CASSDPGTSGGDTQYF
TGTGCCAGCAGTGATCCAGGGACTAGCGGGGGGGATACGCAGTATTTT
>TRBV5-8|NA|TRBJ1-2|once
CASGVGRGGYTF
TGTGCCAGCGGGGTAGGGCGAGGCGGCTACACCTTC
>TRBV4-2|TRBD1|TRBJ2-1|NA
CASNQGDREQFF
TGTGCCAGCAACCAGGGGGATCGTGAGCAGTTCTTC
>TRBV19|NA|TRBJ1-2|NA
CASSILTSRKQASGYTF
TGTGCCAGTAGTATTCTTACCAGCAGAAAACAGGCCAGCGGCTACACCTTC
>TRBV7-6|NA|TRBJ2-2|NA
CASSPTSTGSYTGELFF
TGTGCCAGCAGCCCAACCTCGACGGGGTCCTACACCGGGGAGCTGTTTTTT
>TRBV5-1|NA|TRBJ2-6|NA
CASSFSGDGASGANVLTF
TGCGCCAGCAGCTTTTCAGGGGACGGGGCCTCTGGGGCCAACGTCCTGACTTTC
>TRBV29-1|NA|TRBJ1-5|NA
CSVEVGVGQPQHF
TGCAGCGTTGAAGTAGGGGTGGGTCAGCCCCAGCATTTT
>TRBV7-2|NA|TRBJ1-5|NA
CASSLGSVGQPQHF
TGTGCCAGCAGCTTAGGTTCGGTGGGGCAGCCCCAGCATTTT
>TRBV5-1|NA|TRBJ2-1|NA
CASSLLAYNEQFF
TGCGCCAGCAGCTTGTTGGCCTACAATGAGCAGTTCTTC
>TRBV14|NA|TRBJ2-3|NA
CASSTYFDTQYF
TGTGCCAGCAGCACATATTTTGATACGCAGTATTTT
>TRBV5-6|NA|TRBJ2-7|NA
CARLKPLYEQYF
TGTGCCCGCCTGAAGCCGCTCTACGAGCAGTACTTC
>TRBV4-3|TRBD1|TRBJ1-2|once
CASSQGQGEYGYTF
TGCGCCAGCAGCCAAGGACAGGGCGAATATGGCTACACCTTC
>TRBV18|TRBD2|TRBJ2-1|NA
CASSPTSGGAVNEQFF
TGTGCCAGCTCACCAACAAGCGGGGGGGCCGTTAATGAGCAGTTCTTC
>TRBV28|TRBD1|TRBJ1-1|NA
CASSLGTGHTEAFF
TGTGCCAGCAGTCTGGGGACAGGGCACACTGAAGCTTTCTTT
>TRBV10-1|NA|TRBJ1-2|NA
CASSKPGADWGGYTF
TGCGCCAGCAGTAAGCCAGGGGCAGACTGGGGTGGCTACACCTTC
>TRBV11-3|TRBD1|TRBJ1-6|NA
CASSLEAGGSNSPLHF
TGTGCCAGCAGTTTAGAGGCAGGGGGAAGCAATTCACCCCTCCACTTT
>TRBV7-9|NA|TRBJ2-3|NA
CASSPGLDTQYF
TGTGCCAGCAGCCCCGGACTAGATACGCAGTATTTT
>TRBV11-3|NA|TRBJ2-1|NA
CASSSFREYNEQFF
TGTGCCAGCAGCTCCTTTCGGGAATACAATGAGCAGTTCTTC
>TRBV5-1|NA|TRBJ2-7|NA
CASSLGLSREQYF
TGCGCCAGCAGCCTGGGACTTTCGAGGGAGCAGTACTTC
>TRBV29-1|TRBD2|TRBJ2-7|NA
CSVDEGGSRREQYF
TGCAGCGTTGATGAAGGCGGGAGTAGGAGGGAGCAGTACTTC
>TRBV5-6|TRBD1|TRBJ1-3|NA
CASSWTGRGNTIYF
TGTGCCAGCAGCTGGACAGGGCGGGGAAACACCATATATTTT
>TRBV5-1|NA|TRBJ2-2|NA
CASSFEERTNTGELFF
TGCGCCAGCAGCTTCGAGGAGCGGACCAACACCGGGGAGCTGTTTTTT
>TRBV19|NA|TRBJ1-1|NA
CASSIQQGLNTEAFF
TGTGCCAGTAGTATCCAGCAGGGGTTGAACACTGAAGCTTTCTTT
>TRBV9|TRBD2|TRBJ2-3|NA
CASSAQPGLAGDSTDTQYF
TGTGCCAGCAGCGCCCAACCGGGACTAGCGGGGGATAGCACAGATACGCAGTATTTT
>TRBV5-1|NA|TRBJ2-2|NA
CASSLRDMTTGELFF
TGCGCCAGCAGCCTCCGGGACATGACCACCGGGGAGCTGTTTTTT
>TRBV7-6|TRBD2|TRBJ2-7|NA
CASSAEGSGSYEQYF
TGTGCCAGCAGCGCCGAGGGAAGCGGGAGCTACGAGCAGTACTTC
>TRBV5-1|TRBD1|TRBJ1-4|NA
CASKGQGATNEKLFF
TGCGCCAGCAAGGGGCAGGGGGCGACTAATGAAAAACTGTTTTTT
>TRBV5-1|NA|TRBJ1-4|NA
CASSGTTGREKLFF
TGCGCCAGCAGCGGAACGACTGGACGCGAAAAACTGTTTTTT
>TRBV7-2|TRBD2|TRBJ2-7|few
CASSLVGLAGEEQYF
TGTGCCAGCAGCTTAGTAGGCCTAGCGGGAGAAGAGCAGTACTTC
>TRBV4-1|TRBD1|TRBJ2-6|once
CASSQTGAGANVLTF
TGCGCCAGCAGCCAGACAGGGGCTGGGGCCAACGTCCTGACTTTC
>TRBV5-1|NA|TRBJ1-1|NA
CASSLTEAGIAEAFF
TGCGCCAGCAGCTTGACAGAGGCAGGGATTGCTGAAGCTTTCTTT
>TRBV9|NA|TRBJ1-1|NA
CASRGSNTEAFF
TGTGCCAGCAGGGGGTCGAACACTGAAGCTTTCTTT
>TRBV18|NA|TRBJ1-1|NA
CASSPSVVGWNTEAFF
TGTGCCAGCTCACCCTCGGTTGTTGGGTGGAACACTGAAGCTTTCTTT
>TRBV6-5|NA|TRBJ1-1|NA
CASSPRGGWSTEAFF
TGTGCCAGCAGTCCTCGGGGGGGCTGGAGCACTGAAGCTTTCTTT
>TRBV7-3|TRBD2|TRBJ2-3|NA
CASSHRRTSGRGVPGGDTQYF
TGTGCCAGCAGCCATCGCCGCACTAGCGGGAGAGGGGTCCCGGGCGGGGATACGCAGTATTTT
>TRBV7-2|NA|TRBJ2-1|NA
CASSPKFGGQGYNEQFF
TGTGCCAGCAGCCCCAAATTCGGGGGGCAGGGCTACAATGAGCAGTTCTTC